This T cell receptor (beta chain) originates from a study of T cells in Graves' hyperthyroidism and ophthalmopathy. V was trimmed by 2 bases and J by 0 bases, leaving 14 bases between them. Germline V CDR1 and CDR2: MGHDK, SYGVNS. This CDR3 spans 17 amino acids. Authors of the study amplified TCR beta CDR3 regions from RNA transcripts. The TCR CDR3 was amplified in a first-round RT-PCR using the HTBI primer set. TCRdb called the multiplex PCR reads again in MiXCR, with one record for every CDR3 protein. This table has approximately 530,000 distinct CDR3 sequences, over 15% appearing once. This clonotype was picked up a small number of times.

This receptor was obtained from a woman aged 18-29 years with Graves' hyperthyroidism. Material: blood. The genes are TRBV25-1 and TRBJ1-3; D not resolved. The CDR3 spells CASSETRTVYSGNTIYF. The CDR3 DNA sequence: TGTGCCAGCAGTGAAACCCGAACGGTGTACTCTGGAAACACCATATATTTT.